The T cell receptor beta chain described here comes from a study of cytomegalovirus exposure and HLA in healthy donors (dated by TCRdb to about 2017). Regarding the study in general: An earlier analysis of approximately 550 of the donors reported more than 250 Gb of sequence data and roughly 100 million unique TCR beta sequences from about 179 million T cells. Several DR-DQ haplotypes were handled as single units for association and clustering, since linkage in the cohort was strong. The T cell repertoires of 666 subjects were profiled by immunosequencing and related to cytomegalovirus serostatus. Across roughly 420 genotyped donors of the cohort, an average of about 240,000 unique TCR beta nucleotide sequences per donor were sequenced, and 15% to 20% of those sequences were non-productive. An early release that covered around 590 HLA-typed donors contained about 300 gigabases of sequencing data and approximately 85 million unique TCR sequences. The study combined high-throughput TCR immunosequencing, statistical association of individual TCRs with disease status, and machine learning to predict cytomegalovirus infection status. Alongside the repertoire data, information on donor age, sex, ethnicity and CMV serostatus was compiled. The genetic ancestry cluster associated with self-reported Caucasian donors included 81% of the 398 genotyped donors. Besides the first cohort of roughly 700 subjects, a separate validation cohort made up of 120 different subjects was used. In the later analysis, no new phenotypic data were used to find candidate immune exposures; instead, reliance was placed on TCR beta sequences and their occurrence across donors. All discovery cohort repertoires had been generated using a single sequencing platform. Genome-wide SNP genotypes for about 60% of the roughly 700 donors were used in a later genetic analysis, which treated that subset as a discovery cohort. In an earlier analysis of roughly 600 of the donors, high-throughput TCR beta sequencing was used to judge whether each TCR beta V gene segment behaved as functional or pseudogenic. In a later analysis, previously published TCR beta repertoires from 550 to 700 donors were re-analyzed and high-resolution HLA genotyping was added so that TCR occurrence patterns could be studied. HLA typing included class I and class II loci at four-digit resolution. The aim of the study was to test whether cataloging public T cell receptors could identify signatures of past pathogen exposure. The number of typed donors differed by locus: about 629-630 for A, B, C, DRB1 and DQB1; 522 for DQA1; 606 for DPA1; and about 450 for DPB1. Points the paper makes about the study in general: Cytomegalovirus status was reported to be diagnosed by the classifier with high specificity and sensitivity in both the original and validation cohorts. The only immune exposure information available for the cohort was CMV serostatus. Most TCR sequences were seen in very few donors, while some public TCRs were found in many individuals. The study listed 150 to 200 TCR beta chains as associated with cytomegalovirus. This cohort had only TCR beta chains sequenced, and the lack of alpha or paired-chain data limited which features could be detected. The earlier analysis of approximately 540 of the donors excluded roughly 17 rarely observed V segments, including chromosome 9 orphons, because counts were too low. A group of highly shared sequence variants was considered likely to be a technical artifact of the sequencing pipeline. A later analysis associated 15,000 to 20,000 TCR beta sequences with specific HLA alleles at a false discovery rate of 0.05. Linkage disequilibrium might explain the correlated functional status among segregating V segments, but an unknown experimental factor could not be ruled out. A later genetic analysis associated a missense DCLRE1C variant with V-gene and J-gene trimming of TCR beta chains, and an independent cohort replicated the association. Broadly in line with IMGT annotations, most TCR beta V segments showed up in productive rearrangements about 87% or about 30% of the time in an earlier analysis of roughly 590 of the donors. A few of the identified cytomegalovirus-associated TCR beta chains were confirmed in vitro to be specific for cytomegalovirus antigens. In a later analysis, HLA-associated TCR beta chains showed more clonal expansion and lower generation probabilities than non-associated chains that were equally common. Some IMGT-functional V segments, including TRBV6-2 and TRBV6-3, could not be told apart with the 87-base-pair reads, so those segments were excluded. A later analysis reported that several top co-occurrence clusters appeared linked to parvovirus B19, influenza, CMV and Epstein-Barr virus. In a later analysis, most CMV-associated TCR beta chains were found to appear HLA-restricted, with HLA associations seemingly driven largely by CMV exposure. In a later analysis, the rate of TCR association differed among HLA loci, with DRB1 alleles having the most associated TCRs and HLA-C alleles having the fewest. Because some donors lacked HLA typing at each locus, the association tests relied only on the typed subset. Strong co-occurrence of HLA alleles, especially DR and DQ, made assigning TCR associations to individual alleles difficult. A further reported finding was that TCR beta sequences accurately predicted the HLA-A and HLA-B alleles for most subjects in the first cohort. Presence/absence analyses assumed roughly uniform sequencing depth across donors, an assumption that may not hold. According to the authors, the approach could potentially be generalized to other disease states and immunological phenotypes. Compared with the approximately 670-donor mean, donors in an Asian-associated ancestry cluster had fewer N-insertions in productive TCRs, according to a later genetic analysis.

The CDR3, cysteine through phenylalanine, is 13 amino acids long. Solely the CDR3 DNA is kept, with 39 bases framed from the first base. Between the V and J ends, shortened by 1 base and 3 bases respectively, the junction contains 5 bases. The germline V gene sets CDR1 to LGHNA and CDR2 to YNFKEQ. The cohort was made up of 666 healthy bone marrow donors. Cohort members were all nominally healthy when sampled, although unrecorded immune exposures were likely present. The donor was CMV seropositive and belonged to the group of 250 to 300 seropositive cohort members. Each donor provided a peripheral blood sample, and peripheral blood mononuclear cells were used for TCR beta sequencing. The Qiagen DNeasy Blood Extraction Kit was used to extract genomic DNA from the blood cell samples. The library was built by means of the immunoSEQ multiplex PCR assay. For the multiplex PCR, a mixture combining 60 forward primers for TCR Vbeta segments and 13 reverse primers for TCR Jbeta segments was used. A multiplex PCR assay on genomic DNA amplified the CDR3 region of rearranged TCR beta genes. The Illumina HiSeq System was used to sequence the amplified TCR beta libraries as 87-base-pair reads. As for how the authors treated the data: A later analysis counted about 82 million unique TCR beta chains across the 666 repertoires, and 10 million to 12 million of these chains were shared by at least two donors. Raw reads were error-corrected and collapsed into unique sequences with a nearest-neighbor algorithm that merged closely related sequences to remove PCR and sequencing errors. To assign V, D and J gene segments, CDR3 sequences were aligned to IMGT reference sequences. For a sequence to be retained, a match of at least six nucleotides to both a V gene segment and a J gene segment was required. A rearrangement counted as productive if the CDR3 had no stop codons and remained in frame with V and J, and every other rearrangement counted as non-productive. Following IMGT convention, CDR3 was defined as the stretch from the second conserved V-encoded cysteine up to the conserved J-encoded phenylalanine. The earlier analysis of approximately 500 of the donors excluded sequences that lacked an unambiguous match to a single V gene segment. An earlier analysis of about 590 of the donors classified V segments as functional when productive rearrangements were above 56.7% and as segregating when the standard deviation between donors was above 5%. A statistical classification framework was built for diagnosing cytomegalovirus status from the catalog of TCR beta chain sequences. V and J gene assignment, in a later analysis, came from comparing TCR nucleotide sequences with IMGT/GENE-DB human TR gene sequences. Using the TCRdist pipeline, a later analysis assigned CDR3 sequences along with most-parsimonious VDJ recombination scenarios. A later analysis defined each TCR beta chain by its CDR3 amino acid sequence plus V-gene family, and excluded reads lacking a unique V-gene family. As a way to deal with suspected cross-contamination and a sequencing artifact, a later analysis dropped over 550 nucleotide sequences that were highly shared and had low generation probability. In a later analysis, a clonal expansion index was calculated for each public chain from normalized within-repertoire ranks of inferred template counts. In a later analysis, generation probabilities were computed using a VDJ recombination model fitted to out-of-frame rearrangements, and the results were checked against IGoR. In a later analysis, TCR-TCR, TCR-HLA and TCR-CMV co-occurrence was scored with hypergeometric tests, and a repertoire-size bias correction was applied to TCR pairs. A later analysis estimated false discovery rates by permuting HLA or CMV assignments 20 times. A later analysis grouped co-occurring TCRs with DBSCAN, adding TCRdist sequence similarity when clustering within HLA-allele-positive subsets. For co-occurrence clustering, repertoires with fewer than 30,000 or more than 120,000 public chains were excluded, along with roughly 5 repertoires with anomalous nucleotide sharing. Sourced from immuneACCESS, this table was stored by TCRdb with only in-frame sequences that have V and J called. A share of the clones is absent; for the studies checked, an unresolved V gene accounts for under half, and the remainder has no known explanation. V and J calls and clone size are given by that table; D and trimming were obtained from the DNA. This sample has 40,000 or so clones in its table, and about 66% of those were observed once. Less than 20% of the sample goes to the ten largest clones.

About this clone itself: The antigen it recognizes is unknown. Per-base qualities were not stored, and no clone one base away is much larger.

The TCR was taken from a man between 45 and 60 years old in good health and CMV-seropositive. The V and J genes are TRBV4-2 and TRBJ2-3; the D gene is not confidently resolved. The sequencing input was PBMCs. The sequenced DNA is TGTGCCAGCAGCCAAGCTATGACAGATACGCAGTATTTT. It is translated as CASSQAMTDTQYF.